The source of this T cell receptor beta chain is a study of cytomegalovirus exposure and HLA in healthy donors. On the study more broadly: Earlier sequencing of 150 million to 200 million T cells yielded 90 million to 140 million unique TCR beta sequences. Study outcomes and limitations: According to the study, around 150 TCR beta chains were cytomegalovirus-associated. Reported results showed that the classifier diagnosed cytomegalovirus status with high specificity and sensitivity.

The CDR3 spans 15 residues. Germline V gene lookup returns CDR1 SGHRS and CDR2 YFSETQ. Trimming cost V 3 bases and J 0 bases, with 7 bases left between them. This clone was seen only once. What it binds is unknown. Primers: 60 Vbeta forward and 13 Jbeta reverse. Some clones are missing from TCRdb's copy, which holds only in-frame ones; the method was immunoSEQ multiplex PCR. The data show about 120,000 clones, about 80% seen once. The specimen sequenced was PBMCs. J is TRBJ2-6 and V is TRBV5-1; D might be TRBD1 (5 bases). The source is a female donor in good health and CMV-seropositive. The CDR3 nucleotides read TGCGCCAGCAGCTCGACAGCCTCTGGGGCCAACGTCCTGACTTTC. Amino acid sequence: CASSSTASGANVLTF.